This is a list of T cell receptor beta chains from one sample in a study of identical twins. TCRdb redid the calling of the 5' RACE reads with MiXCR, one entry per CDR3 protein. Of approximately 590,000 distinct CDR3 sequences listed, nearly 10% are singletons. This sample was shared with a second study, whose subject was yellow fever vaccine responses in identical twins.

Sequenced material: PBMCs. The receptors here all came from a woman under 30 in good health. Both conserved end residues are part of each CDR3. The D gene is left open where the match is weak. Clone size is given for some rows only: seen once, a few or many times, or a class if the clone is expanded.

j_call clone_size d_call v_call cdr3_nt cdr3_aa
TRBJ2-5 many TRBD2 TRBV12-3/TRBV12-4 TGTGCCAGCAGTTTAACTAGCGGGGGGGCGCGAGAGACCCAGTACTTC CASSLTSGGARETQYF
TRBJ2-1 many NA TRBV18 TGTGCCAGCTCCACAACCTTAGAGCAGTTCTTC CASSTTLEQFF
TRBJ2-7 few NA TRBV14 TGTGCCAGCAGCCAAGGTGAGGTGGTCTTCCCCTACGAGCAGTACTTC CASSQGEVVFPYEQYF
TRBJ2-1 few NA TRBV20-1 TGCAGTGAAATAACCGGGGCCCCGGGCTACTGTGAGCAGTTCTTC CSEITGAPGYCEQFF
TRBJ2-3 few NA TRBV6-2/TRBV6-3 TGTGCCAGCAGTTACTCCGCTGGCACAGATACGCAGTATTTT CASSYSAGTDTQYF
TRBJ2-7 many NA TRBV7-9 TGTGCCAGCAGCTTAGATAGGGACACTCCCTACGAGCAGTACTTC CASSLDRDTPYEQYF
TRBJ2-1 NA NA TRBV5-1 TGCGCCAGCAGCTTGTGGAGAACCGACTACAATGAGCAGTTCTTC CASSLWRTDYNEQFF
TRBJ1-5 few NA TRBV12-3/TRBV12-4 TGTGCCAGCAGGCAGGGGACGGGCAATCAGCCCCAGCATTTT CASRQGTGNQPQHF
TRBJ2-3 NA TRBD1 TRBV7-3 TGTGCCAGCAGCTTAAAGGGTCCAGGGGGCCTTTATCGAGACACAGATACGCAGTATTTT CASSLKGPGGLYRDTDTQYF
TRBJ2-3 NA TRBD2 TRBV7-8 TGTGCCAGCAGGCGGGGACTAGGCCCACCCGATACGCAGTATTTT CASRRGLGPPDTQYF
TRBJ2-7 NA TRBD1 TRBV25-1 TGTGCCACCAAGGGGGCGTCAGAATACGAGCAGTACTTC CATKGASEYEQYF
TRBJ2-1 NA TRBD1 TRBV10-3 TGTGCCATCAAGGGGACAGAAAATGAGCAGTTCTTC CAIKGTENEQFF
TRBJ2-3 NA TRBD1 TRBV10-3 TGTGCCAGCGGACCGGGACAGGGACCAGATACGCAGTATTTT CASGPGQGPDTQYF
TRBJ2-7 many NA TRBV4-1 TGCGCCAGCAGTCTTAGCGGAGGGAACGAGCAGTACTTC CASSLSGGNEQYF
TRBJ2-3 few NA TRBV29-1 TGCAGCGTTGGGGCAGGGGCCAACACAGATACGCAGTATTTT CSVGAGANTDTQYF
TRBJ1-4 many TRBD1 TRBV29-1 TGCAGCGCTCGACCGACAGGGACTGAAAAACTGTTTTTT CSARPTGTEKLFF
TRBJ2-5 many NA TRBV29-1 TGCAGCGTTGTTCCCAACCAAGAGACCCAGTACTTC CSVVPNQETQYF
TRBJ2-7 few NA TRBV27 TGTGCCAGCAGCCGATCAGGGCGGGGTGTGTACGAGCAGTACTTC CASSRSGRGVYEQYF
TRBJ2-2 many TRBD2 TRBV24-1 TGTGCCACTCGGCGGGAGTCGGACACCGGGGAGCTGTTTTTT CATRRESDTGELFF
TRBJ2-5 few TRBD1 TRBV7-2 TGTGCCAGCAGCCCAGCTGGGACAGGGAGAGAGACCCAGTACTTC CASSPAGTGRETQYF
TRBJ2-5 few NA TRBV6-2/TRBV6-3 TGTGCCAGCAGCCACTGGGGCCCGACTAGCCAAGAGACCCAGTACTTC CASSHWGPTSQETQYF
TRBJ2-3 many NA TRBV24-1 TGTGCCACCAGTGACCCTTCGCCGGCAGGAGGCACAGATACGCAGTATTTT CATSDPSPAGGTDTQYF
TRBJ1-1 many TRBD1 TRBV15 TGTGCCACCAGCAGATTCACAGGGGGGACTGAAGCTTTCTTT CATSRFTGGTEAFF
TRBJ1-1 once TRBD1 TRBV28 TGTGCCACCGAATCCGGGACAGGGATTTTTTGGGCTTTCTTT CATESGTGIFWAFF
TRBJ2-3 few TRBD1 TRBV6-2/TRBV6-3 TGTGCCAGCAGTTACCCAAACCGGGACAGGGGTACAGATACGCAGTATTTT CASSYPNRDRGTDTQYF
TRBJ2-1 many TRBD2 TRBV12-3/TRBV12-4 TGTGCCAGCAGGATAGCGGGGGGGCCTTTTTGGGAGCAGTTCTTC CASRIAGGPFWEQFF
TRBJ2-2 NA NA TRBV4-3 TGCGCCAGCAGCTACTCAGGAGGGGAGCTGTTTTTT CASSYSGGELFF
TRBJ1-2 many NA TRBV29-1 TGCAGCGTTGAGGCCCCGACAGGTCCTAAGTATGGCTACACCTTC CSVEAPTGPKYGYTF
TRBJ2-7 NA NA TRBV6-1 TGTGCCAGCAGTGACCGCTACGCAAACTTGGACGAGCAGTACTTC CASSDRYANLDEQYF
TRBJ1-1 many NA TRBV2 TGTGCCAGCGGGGGGGCGTACACTGAAGCTTTCTTT CASGGAYTEAFF
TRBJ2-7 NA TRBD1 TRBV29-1 TGCAGCGTTGAAATGGACAGGGGGAGTACCTACGAGCAGTACTTC CSVEMDRGSTYEQYF
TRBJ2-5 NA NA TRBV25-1 TGTGCCAGCGTCACCAGGGAGACCCAGTACTTC CASVTRETQYF
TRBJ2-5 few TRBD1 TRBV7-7 TGTGCTAGCAGCCCGGGACAGCGAGGCGGGCAAGAGACCCAGTACTTC CASSPGQRGGQETQYF
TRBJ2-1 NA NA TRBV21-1 TGTGCCAGCAGCACCTCAGATTTCACAGGGATCTACAATGAGCAGTTCTTC CASSTSDFTGIYNEQFF
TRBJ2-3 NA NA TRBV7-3 TGTGCCAGCAGCCCACTCGGCGGCGGGCTTTCGAGCACAGATACGCAGTATTTT CASSPLGGGLSSTDTQYF
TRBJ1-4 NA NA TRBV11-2 TGTGCCAGCAGCTTTGAAGGGGCAACTAATGAAAAACTGTTTTTT CASSFEGATNEKLFF
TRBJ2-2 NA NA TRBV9 TGTGCCAGCAGCGTAGGACAGCAAAACACCGGGGAGCTGTTTTTT CASSVGQQNTGELFF
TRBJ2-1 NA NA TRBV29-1 TGCAGCGTTGTAAGTGAGGCTGGTGAGCAGTTCTTC CSVVSEAGEQFF
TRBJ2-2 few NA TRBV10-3 TGTGCCATCCAGGGGAACACCGGGGAGCTGTTTTTT CAIQGNTGELFF
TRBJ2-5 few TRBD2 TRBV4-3 TGCGCCAGCAGCCCCATAGCCTCGGTGGGCGGGGGAGAGACCCAGTACTTC CASSPIASVGGGETQYF
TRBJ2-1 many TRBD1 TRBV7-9 TGTGCCAGCGGGGGGACAGGAATCTACAATGAGCAGTTCTTC CASGGTGIYNEQFF
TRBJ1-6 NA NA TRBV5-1 TGCGCCAGCAGCTTGACAGGGTATGGTTCACCCCTCCACTTT CASSLTGYGSPLHF
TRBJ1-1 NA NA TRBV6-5 TGTGCCAGCAGGTACGAAATGGAGAACACTGAAGCTTTCTTT CASRYEMENTEAFF
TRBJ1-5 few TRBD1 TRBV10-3 TGTGCCACCCGGGACAGGAACTCCATCAATCAGCCCCAGCATTTT CATRDRNSINQPQHF
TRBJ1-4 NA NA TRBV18 TGTGCCAGCTCACCGGGGACGGTAGGAGAAAAACTGTTTTTT CASSPGTVGEKLFF
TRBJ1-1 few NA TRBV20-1 TGCAGTGCTAGAATCCCCAGGGTAGTAAACACTGAAGCTTTCTTT CSARIPRVVNTEAFF
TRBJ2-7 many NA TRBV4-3 TGCGCCAGCAGCCAAGATCGACGGGGCCCCTACGAGCAGTACTTC CASSQDRRGPYEQYF
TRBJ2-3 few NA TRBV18 TGTGCCAGCTCACCATTGAGCGCCGGAGATACGCAGTATTTT CASSPLSAGDTQYF
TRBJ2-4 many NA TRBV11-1 TGTGCCAGCAGCCCGACCCCCGGACCAACCTCGGGACTCAAAAACATTCAGTACTTC CASSPTPGPTSGLKNIQYF
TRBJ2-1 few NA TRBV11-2 TGTGCCAGCAGTACTATCCCTGAGCAGTTCTTC CASSTIPEQFF
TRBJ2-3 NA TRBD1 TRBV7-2 TGTGCCAGCAGCTTAAGTCGAGGGGACAGGGGGCTAGATACGCAGTATTTT CASSLSRGDRGLDTQYF
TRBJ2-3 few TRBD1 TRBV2 TGTGCCAGCAGTCCCTCCGGGACAGACACAGATACGCAGTATTTT CASSPSGTDTDTQYF
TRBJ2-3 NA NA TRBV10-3 TGTGCCATCGGCAGGGCGCCCACCCTTAGCACAGATACGCAGTATTTT CAIGRAPTLSTDTQYF
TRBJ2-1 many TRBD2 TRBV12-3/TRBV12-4 TGTGCCAGCAGTTCGCTAGCGGGACTGTACAATGAGCAGTTCTTC CASSSLAGLYNEQFF
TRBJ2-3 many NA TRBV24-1 TGTGCCACCAGTGATTTGGATACCCGAGCAGGCCAACCAGGGGATACGCAGTATTTT CATSDLDTRAGQPGDTQYF
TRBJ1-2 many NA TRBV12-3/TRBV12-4 TGTGCCAGCAGTTCGAGAAGACAGTTCGGCGACTATGGCTACACCTTC CASSSRRQFGDYGYTF
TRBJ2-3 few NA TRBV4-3 TGCGCCAGCAGCCTACGGGCAGACTCCACAGATACGCAGTATTTT CASSLRADSTDTQYF